Given below is one T cell receptor (beta chain) in context. This CDR3 region has 16 residues. Trimming took 4 bases from V and 4 from J; bases not matched to a gene: 10. The germline gives CDR1 SGHRS, CDR2 YFSETQ. These data come from a study of blood T cell repertoires in COVID-19. Study-wide background: Researchers got acute and convalescent COVID-19 samples from the United States, Italy and Spain.

Authors' processing steps: Reference gene primer amplification gave nucleated cell count estimates. Profiling relied on immunoSEQ multiplex PCR, and the TCRdb table lists in-frame clones only, not all of them. From that table come the V and J calls and clone size; the DNA was used to work out D and trimming. Among about 92,000 clones listed, around three quarters were seen once. What was sequenced was peripheral blood. The J gene is TRBJ1-3, the V gene TRBV5-1, with 8 bases that match TRBD1. This clonotype originated in a man aged 45-65 years who had recovered from COVID-19. For the CDR3, the DNA is TGCGCCAGCAGCCCCGTCGGACAGGGATCGGGAAACACCATATATTTT. This encodes CASSPVGQGSGNTIYF.